The 24 T cell receptor beta chains reported below all come from one sample, sequenced in a study of OX40 agonist ivuxolimab in advanced cancers. Measured with immunoSEQ multiplex PCR; TCRdb has only the in-frame clones, and not every one. The table records 65,000 to 95,000 clones, about 91% of them present only once. This material consisted of CD4+ or CD8+ T cells sorted from blood, taken in a trial of the OX40 agonist ivuxolimab. The receptors here all came from an adult with an advanced solid tumor such as melanoma, head and neck, liver or kidney cancer.

In regard to this clone: The germline gene is not matched at one end of the junction; a read error may be the cause. The chain has TRBV30 and TRBJ2-7, with D perhaps given as TRBD1 or TRBD2 (5 bases each). Germline CDR1 and CDR2: GTSNPN and SVGIG (reference sequence). There are 14 residues in the CDR3. The CDR3 region has the DNA TGTGGCTGGGGTTTGGGACCTCTTCTCCACGAGCAGTACTTC. Translated, it gives CGWGLGPLLHEQYF.

The rearrangement joins TRBV30 to TRBJ2-5; 9 nucleotides line up with TRBD1. Germline loops: CDR1 GTSNPN, CDR2 SVGIG (reference sequence). V shed 2 bases, J shed 3 bases, and the junction held 4 bases outside the gene matches. The CDR3 consists of 14 residues. The CDR3 sequence is CAWSTGQGEETQYF. In nucleotides, the CDR3 is TGTGCCTGGAGTACGGGACAGGGTGAAGAGACCCAGTACTTC.

The chain carries TRBV5-4 and TRBJ2-1; D may be TRBD1 or TRBD2 (5 bases each). This CDR3 comprises 13 residues. V was cut by 3 bases and J by 10 bases, with 14 bases left in between. CDR1 is SGHNT, CDR2 YYREEE, per germline (reference sequence). The CDR3 region is CASSSVSGDEQFF. CDR3 in DNA: TGTGCCAGCAGCTCTGTTTCTGGGGACGAGCAGTTCTTC.

The chain employs TRBV18 and TRBJ1-3, with no clear D. The germline V gene has CDR1 KGHSH and CDR2 LQKENI. This CDR3 has 15 residues. V was clipped by 0 bases and J by 6 bases, with 12 bases between them. The CDR3: CASSPPGVRENTIYF. The CDR3 bases are TGTGCCAGCTCACCACCGGGAGTACGTGAAAACACCATATATTTT.

This chain links TRBV6-4 with TRBJ2-2, with D possibly being TRBD2 (5 bases). Trimming shortened V by 4 bases and J by 4 bases, and 7 bases separated the two germline ends. CDR3 length: 13 amino acids. Germline V gene data show CDR1 as MRHNA and CDR2 as SNTAGT. As DNA, the CDR3 is TGTGCCAGCAGTGTCGAGGGCACCGGGGAGCTGTTTTTT. Protein product: CASSVEGTGELFF.

The chain carries TRBV7-2 and TRBJ1-4, with 10 bases that match TRBD1. The J segment lost 1 base and the V segment lost 2 bases, leaving 7 bases of the junction unmatched. The germline V gene encodes CDR1 SGHTA and CDR2 FQGNSA. This CDR3 is 18 amino acids long. Here the CDR3 reads CASSLFRGTGVTNEKLFF. DNA of the CDR3: TGTGCCAGCAGCTTATTCCGGGGGACAGGGGTAACTAATGAAAAACTGTTTTTT.

The sample holds one count of this clone. The chain uses TRBV27 and TRBJ2-1; D unresolved. This CDR3 is 16 amino acids long. Trimming took 6 bases from V and 0 from J, leaving 15 bases between them. The germline CDR1 and CDR2 sequences are MNHEY and SMNVEV (reference sequence). CDR3 coding DNA: TGTGCCAGCAGCCAAACGTATGCGAGCTCCTACAATGAGCAGTTCTTC. This encodes CASSQTYASSYNEQFF.

This chain joins TRBV11-3 and TRBJ2-1; D is undetermined. Germline assignment: CDR1 SGHNT and CDR2 YENEEA. V lost 1 base and J 10 bases, leaving 17 bases between the germline ends. The CDR3 spans 15 residues. The chain's CDR3 is CASSLGHFVMGEQFF. As DNA, the CDR3 is TGTGCCAGCAGCTTAGGACACTTTGTTATGGGGGAGCAGTTCTTC.

This rearrangement joins TRBV6-5 to TRBJ2-3, with 7 bases identical to TRBD1. Unmatched junction bases numbered 0, after V lost 2 bases and J lost 1 base. Germline V gene data show CDR1 as MNHEY and CDR2 as SVGAGI. The CDR3 spans 14 residues. The CDR3, as DNA: TGTGCCAGCAGTTACAGGGGGCGCACAGATACGCAGTATTTT. Residues: CASSYRGRTDTQYF.

V usage is TRBV18 and J usage is TRBJ2-1; 14 nucleotides match TRBD2. The V and J ends lost 3 bases and 0 bases, in that order; junction bases with no gene match: 1. The CDR3 covers 17 residues. Germline lookup yields CDR1 KGHSH and CDR2 LQKENI. The chain's CDR3 is CASSPGTSGSSYNEQFF. For the CDR3, the DNA is TGTGCCAGCTCACCCGGGACTAGCGGGAGCTCCTACAATGAGCAGTTCTTC. Supplemented by reference TRBV18 and TRBJ2-1, the full variable domain reads NAGVMQNPRHLVRRRGQEARLRCSPMKGHSHVYWYRQLPEEGLKFMVYLQKENIIDESGMPKERFSAEFPKEGPSILRIQQVVRGDSAAYFCASSPGTSGSSYNEQFFGPGTRLTVL.

The chain couples TRBV28 to TRBJ1-2; D call uncertain. The CDR3 has 13 amino acids. V was trimmed by 6 bases and J by 2 bases, leaving 10 bases between them. CDR1 MDHEN and CDR2 SYDVKM come from the germline V gene. CDR3 region: CASSRSVNYGYTF. The CDR3 coding sequence is TGTGCCAGCAGCCGGTCGGTGAACTATGGCTACACCTTC.

This clone was detected only a few times. This sample includes further DNA sequences coding for the same CDR3. The chain employs TRBV29-1 and TRBJ1-2; 8 bases are shared with TRBD1. V trimming: 5 bases; J trimming: 3 bases; junction bases outside the gene matches: 2. The CDR3 contains 12 residues. Per the germline V gene, CDR1 is SQVTM and CDR2 is ANQGSEA. Here the CDR3 reads CSVSGGDYGYTF. CDR3 nucleotide sequence: TGCAGCGTTTCAGGGGGCGACTATGGCTACACCTTC.

This chain joins TRBV28 and TRBJ1-5, with D perhaps TRBD1 (5 bases). The CDR3 has 16 residues. V lost 3 bases and J lost 2, with 14 bases in between. Germline-derived CDR1 and CDR2 are MDHEN and SYDVKM. Here the CDR3 reads CASSLGGTVGNQPQHF. CDR3 bases: TGTGCCAGCAGTTTGGGGGGGACGGTGGGCAATCAGCCCCAGCATTTT.

This chain links TRBV28 with TRBJ2-6; a possible D gene is TRBD1 (6 bases). Germline V gene lookup returns CDR1 MDHEN and CDR2 SYDVKM. The CDR3 is 17 residues long. V shed 6 bases and J shed 2 bases, with 17 bases lying between them. The DNA for the CDR3 is TGTGCCAGCAGATTGGGTGGGGCAGGGGCTGGGGCCAACGTCCTGACTTTC. Protein product: CASRLGGAGAGANVLTF.

CDR3: CASSRDRSSYNEQFF. The CDR3 DNA reads as TGTGCCAGTAGTAGGGACAGAAGCTCCTACAATGAGCAGTTCTTC. The chain joins TRBV19 to TRBJ2-1; TRBD1 agrees at 7 bases. J gave up 0 bases and V 4 bases, and 3 bases lay outside the gene matches. The CDR3 has 15 amino acids. Germline V gene data show CDR1 as LNHDA and CDR2 as SQIVND (reference sequence).

The chain recombines TRBV20-1 with TRBJ2-5; no reliable D call. CDR3 size: 11 residues. Deletions cut 0 bases from V and 8 bases from J, with 7 bases between. The germline V gene encodes CDR1 DFQATT and CDR2 SNEGSKA (reference sequence). The CDR3 bases are TGCAGTGCTAGAGACCCATATACCCAGTACTTC. Encoded protein: CSARDPYTQYF.

This chain connects TRBV7-2 to TRBJ1-5; 7 bases align to TRBD1. The CDR3 is made up of 17 amino acids. V dropped 4 bases and J dropped 0; count of bases not matched to a gene: 9. CDR1 is SGHTA and CDR2 is FQGNSA in the germline V gene. CDR3 sequence (DNA): TGTGCCAGCAGCTCCGGGACAGCAAGTTATAGCAATCAGCCCCAGCATTTT. Protein sequence: CASSSGTASYSNQPQHF.

In regard to this clone: Mismatch with germline at one junction end may stem from a read error. V and J are TRBV7-9 and TRBJ2-1, with D tentatively TRBD2 (5 bases). The CDR3 runs 18 residues. The germline V gene encodes CDR1 SEHNR and CDR2 FQNEAQ (reference sequence). In nucleotides, the CDR3 is TGTGCCAGCAGTTTAGGAGTCCTGGCGAGCGGTCAGACGGATGAGCAGTTCTTC. Translated, it gives CASSLGVLASGQTDEQFF. Based on the CDR3 plus reference TRBV7-9 and TRBJ2-1, the full variable domain is DTGVSQNPRHKITKRGQNVTFRCDPISEHNRLYWYRQTLGQGPEFLTYFQNEAQLEKSRLLSDRFSAERPKGSFSTLEIQRTEQGDSAMYLCASSLGVLASGQTDEQFFGPGTRLTVL.

The chain uses TRBV5-1 and TRBJ1-1; no reliable D call. V was clipped by 5 bases and J by 0 bases, with 8 bases between them. The CDR3 totals 13 residues. CDR1 and CDR2 (germline): SGHRS, YFSETQ. The CDR3 protein is CASRHQVNTEAFF. CDR3 in DNA: TGCGCCAGCAGGCACCAAGTGAACACTGAAGCTTTCTTT.

The chain is built from TRBV5-1 and TRBJ2-5, with D uncertain. The CDR3 contains 14 residues. V lost 1 base and J lost 1, with 8 bases in between. CDR1 and CDR2 (germline): SGHRS, YFSETQ. Here the CDR3 reads CASSLSNPQETQYF. The CDR3 DNA reads as TGCGCCAGCAGCTTGTCCAATCCCCAAGAGACCCAGTACTTC.

V gene TRBV5-4 combines with J gene TRBJ2-4; the D is unclear. Germline V CDR1 and CDR2: SGHNT, YYREEE (reference sequence). CDR3 size: 14 residues. V was clipped by 3 bases and J by 9 bases, with 16 bases between them. CDR3 amino acids: CASSYNLSPGIQYF. In DNA form, the CDR3 reads TGTGCCAGCAGCTATAACCTCAGCCCCGGCATTCAGTACTTC.

The CDR3 sequence is CASSFLYRTSGEETQYF. In DNA form, the CDR3 reads TGTGCCAGCAGTTTTCTATATCGGACTAGCGGAGAAGAGACCCAGTACTTC. This chain uses TRBV28 with TRBJ2-5; 10 nucleotides match TRBD2. CDR3 length: 17 residues. Germline V lookup: CDR1 MDHEN, CDR2 SYDVKM. V lost 3 bases, J lost 3 bases, and 10 bases stayed unmatched.

The V and J genes are TRBV6-1 and TRBJ2-1, with TRBD2 matching 13 bases. The CDR3 is 14 residues long. Germline V gene data show CDR1 as MNHNS and CDR2 as SASEGT. V lost 10 bases and J lost 10; bases outside the gene matches: 10. The CDR3 region is CATFGTSGVGEQFF. For the CDR3, the DNA is TGTGCCACCTTCGGGACTAGCGGGGTCGGGGAGCAGTTCTTC.

The chain uses TRBV19 and TRBJ1-1; possible D gene TRBD1, 6 bases. The CDR3 extends over 14 amino acids. V was shortened by 2 bases and J by 3 bases, with 10 bases between the two germline ends. Germline CDR1 LNHDA, CDR2 SQIVND (reference sequence). CDR3 residues: CASSILQGHTEAFF. The CDR3 DNA follows: TGTGCCAGTAGTATACTTCAGGGGCACACTGAAGCTTTCTTT. Filled out from reference TRBV19 and TRBJ1-1, the complete variable domain reads DGGITQSPKYLFRKEGQNVTLSCEQNLNHDAMYWYRQDPGQGLRLIYYSQIVNDFQKGDIAEGYSVSREKKESFPLTVTSAQKNPTAFYLCASSILQGHTEAFFGQGTRLTVV.